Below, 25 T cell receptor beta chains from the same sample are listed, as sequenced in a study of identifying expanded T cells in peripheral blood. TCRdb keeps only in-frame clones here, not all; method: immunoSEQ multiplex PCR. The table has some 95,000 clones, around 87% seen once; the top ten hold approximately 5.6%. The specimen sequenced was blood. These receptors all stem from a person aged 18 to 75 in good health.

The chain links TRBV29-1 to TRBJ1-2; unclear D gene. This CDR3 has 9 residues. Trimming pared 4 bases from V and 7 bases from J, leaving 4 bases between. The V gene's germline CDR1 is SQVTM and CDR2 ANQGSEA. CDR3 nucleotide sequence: TGCAGCGTTGGGTCTGGCTACACCTTC. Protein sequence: CSVGSGYTF.

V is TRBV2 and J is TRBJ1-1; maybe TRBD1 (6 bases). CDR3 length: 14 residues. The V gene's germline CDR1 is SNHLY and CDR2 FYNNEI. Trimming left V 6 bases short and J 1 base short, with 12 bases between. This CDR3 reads CASRKGGSNTEAFF. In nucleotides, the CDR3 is TGTGCCAGCAGAAAGGGGGGCTCGAACACTGAAGCTTTCTTT.

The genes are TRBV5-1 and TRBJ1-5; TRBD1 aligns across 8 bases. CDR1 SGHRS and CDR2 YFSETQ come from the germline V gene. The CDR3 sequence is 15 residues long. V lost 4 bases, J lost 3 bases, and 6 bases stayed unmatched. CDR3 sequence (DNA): TGCGCCAGCAGCACCGGGACAGGTCTCAATCAGCCCCAGCATTTT. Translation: CASSTGTGLNQPQHF.

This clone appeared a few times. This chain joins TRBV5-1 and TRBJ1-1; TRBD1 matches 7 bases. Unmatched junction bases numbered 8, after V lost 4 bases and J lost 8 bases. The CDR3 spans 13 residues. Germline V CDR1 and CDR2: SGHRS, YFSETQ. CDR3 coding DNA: TGCGCCAGCAGCCGGGACAGTATGTCCGAAGCTTTCTTT. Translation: CASSRDSMSEAFF.

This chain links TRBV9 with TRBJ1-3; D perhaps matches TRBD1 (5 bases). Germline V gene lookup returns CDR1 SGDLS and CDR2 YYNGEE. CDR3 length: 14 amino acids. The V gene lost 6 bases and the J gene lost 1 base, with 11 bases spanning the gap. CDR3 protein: CASTGGPSGNTIYF. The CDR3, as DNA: TGTGCCAGCACTGGGGGTCCGTCTGGAAACACCATATATTTT.

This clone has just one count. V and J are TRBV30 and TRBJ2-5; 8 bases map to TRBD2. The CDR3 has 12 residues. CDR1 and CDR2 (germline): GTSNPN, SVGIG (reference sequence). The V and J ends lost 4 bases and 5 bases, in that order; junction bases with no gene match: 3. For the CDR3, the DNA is TGTGCCTGGACCCCGGGGGGGGAGACCCAGTACTTC. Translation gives CAWTPGGETQYF.

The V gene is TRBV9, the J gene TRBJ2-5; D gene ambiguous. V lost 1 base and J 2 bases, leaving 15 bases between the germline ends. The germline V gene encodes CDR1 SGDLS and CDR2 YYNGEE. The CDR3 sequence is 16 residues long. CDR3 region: CASSVRSPSTQETQYF. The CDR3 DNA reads TGTGCCAGCAGCGTACGTTCACCCAGCACACAAGAGACCCAGTACTTC.

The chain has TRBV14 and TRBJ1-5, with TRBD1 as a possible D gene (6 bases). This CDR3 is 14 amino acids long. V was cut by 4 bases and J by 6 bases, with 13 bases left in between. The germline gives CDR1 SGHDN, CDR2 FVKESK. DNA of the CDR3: TGTGCCAGCAGCCTTACACTAGGGGGTCAGCCCCAGCATTTT. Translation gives CASSLTLGGQPQHF.

This CDR3 is CASEGQGREKLFF. The CDR3, as DNA: TGTGCCAGCGAGGGACAGGGCCGCGAAAAACTGTTTTTT. The chain links TRBV5-8 to TRBJ1-4, with 9 bases lining up with TRBD1. From germline, CDR1 is SGHTS and CDR2 YDEGEE. The CDR3 is 13 amino acids. The V gene end was trimmed by 7 bases and the J gene end by 8 bases; junction bases not matched to a gene: 6.

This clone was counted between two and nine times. The CDR3 region has the DNA TGTGCCAGCTCACCACCTTCGGTGGGCACAGATACGCAGTATTTT. This sequence encodes CASSPPSVGTDTQYF. The chain couples TRBV18 to TRBJ2-3; the D is unclear. The CDR3 totals 15 residues. V lost 0 bases and J 1 base, leaving 8 bases between the germline ends. The germline V gene has CDR1 KGHSH and CDR2 LQKENI.

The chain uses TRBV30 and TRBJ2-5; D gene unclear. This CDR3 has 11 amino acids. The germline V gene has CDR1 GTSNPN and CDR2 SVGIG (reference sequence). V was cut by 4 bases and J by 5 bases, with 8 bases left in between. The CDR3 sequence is CAWTLAETQYF. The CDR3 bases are TGTGCCTGGACGCTCGCGGAGACCCAGTACTTC.

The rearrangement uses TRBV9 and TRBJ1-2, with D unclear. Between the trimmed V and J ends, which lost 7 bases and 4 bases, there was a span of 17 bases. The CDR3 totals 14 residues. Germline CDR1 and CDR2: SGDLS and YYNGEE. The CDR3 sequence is CASLNQSRFYGYTF. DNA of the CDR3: TGTGCCAGCCTCAATCAGAGTCGCTTCTATGGCTACACCTTC.

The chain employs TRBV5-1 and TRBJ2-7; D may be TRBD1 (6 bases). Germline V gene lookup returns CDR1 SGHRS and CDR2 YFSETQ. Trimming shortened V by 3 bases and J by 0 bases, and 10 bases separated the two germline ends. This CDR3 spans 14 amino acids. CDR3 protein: CASSSEQGSYEQYF. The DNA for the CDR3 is TGCGCCAGCAGCTCTGAACAGGGCTCCTACGAGCAGTACTTC. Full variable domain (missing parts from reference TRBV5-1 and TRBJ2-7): KAGVTQTPRYLIKTRGQQVTLSCSPISGHRSVSWYQQTPGQGLQFLFEYFSETQRNKGNFPGRFSGRQFSNSRSEMNVSTLELGDSALYLCASSSEQGSYEQYFGPGTRLTVT.

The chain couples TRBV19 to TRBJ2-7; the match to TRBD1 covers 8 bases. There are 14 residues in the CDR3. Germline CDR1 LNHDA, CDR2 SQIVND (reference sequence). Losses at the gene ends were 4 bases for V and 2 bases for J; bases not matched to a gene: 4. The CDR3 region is CASSTTGDPYEQYF. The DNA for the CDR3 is TGTGCCAGTAGTACGACAGGGGACCCCTACGAGCAGTACTTC.

Written as DNA, the CDR3 is TGTGCCAGCAGTTTGGACGGGAACACCGGGGAGCTGTTTTTT. The encoded protein is CASSLDGNTGELFF. The J gene is TRBJ2-2, the V gene TRBV6-6, with D unclear. The CDR3 is made up of 14 amino acids. CDR1 MNHNY and CDR2 SVGAGI come from the germline V gene (reference sequence). V was cut by 4 bases and J by 1 base, with 7 bases left in between.

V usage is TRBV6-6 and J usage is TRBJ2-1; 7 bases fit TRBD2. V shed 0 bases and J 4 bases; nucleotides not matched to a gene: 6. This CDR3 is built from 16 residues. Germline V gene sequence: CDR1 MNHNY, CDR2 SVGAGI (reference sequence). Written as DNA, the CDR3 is TGTGCCAGCAGTTACTCCGTCGGGGGACTATACAATGAGCAGTTCTTC. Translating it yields CASSYSVGGLYNEQFF.

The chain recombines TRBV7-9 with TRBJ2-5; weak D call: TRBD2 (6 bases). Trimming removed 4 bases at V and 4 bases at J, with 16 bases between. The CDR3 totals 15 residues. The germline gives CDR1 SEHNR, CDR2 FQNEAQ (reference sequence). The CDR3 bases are TGTGCCAGCAGCTCTCCCCAGGGACTCGGAGAGACCCAGTACTTC. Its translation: CASSSPQGLGETQYF.

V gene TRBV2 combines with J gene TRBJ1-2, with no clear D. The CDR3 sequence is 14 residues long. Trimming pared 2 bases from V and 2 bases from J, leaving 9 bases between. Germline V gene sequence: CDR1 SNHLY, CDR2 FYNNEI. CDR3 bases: TGTGCCAGCAGTGAAAGTACAGTCAACTATGGCTACACCTTC. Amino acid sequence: CASSESTVNYGYTF.

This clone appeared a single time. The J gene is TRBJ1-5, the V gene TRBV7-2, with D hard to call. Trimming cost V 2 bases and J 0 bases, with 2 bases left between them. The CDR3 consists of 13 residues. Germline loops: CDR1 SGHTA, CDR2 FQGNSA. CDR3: CASSLTSNQPQHF. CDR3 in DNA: TGTGCCAGCAGCTTAACTAGCAATCAGCCCCAGCATTTT.

The chain's CDR3 is CASSNGRLAYEQYF. In DNA, the CDR3 is TGTGCCAGCAGCAACGGACGGCTAGCCTACGAGCAGTACTTC. The chain carries TRBV5-6 and TRBJ2-7; D call uncertain. The CDR3 loop spans 14 amino acids. Germline V CDR1 and CDR2: SGHDT, YYEEEE. V shed 4 bases and J shed 2 bases, with 13 bases lying between them.

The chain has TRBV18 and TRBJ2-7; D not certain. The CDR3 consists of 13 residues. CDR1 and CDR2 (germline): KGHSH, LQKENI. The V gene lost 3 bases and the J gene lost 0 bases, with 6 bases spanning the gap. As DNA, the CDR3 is TGTGCCAGCTCACCTCCCAGCTCCTACGAGCAGTACTTC. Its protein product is CASSPPSSYEQYF.

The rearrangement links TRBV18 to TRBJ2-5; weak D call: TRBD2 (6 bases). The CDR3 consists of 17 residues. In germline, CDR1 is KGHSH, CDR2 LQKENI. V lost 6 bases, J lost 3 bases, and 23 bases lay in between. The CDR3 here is CASSPAGGIRFKETQYF. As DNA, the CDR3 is TGTGCCAGCTCGCCAGCCGGGGGTATTCGGTTTAAAGAGACCCAGTACTTC.

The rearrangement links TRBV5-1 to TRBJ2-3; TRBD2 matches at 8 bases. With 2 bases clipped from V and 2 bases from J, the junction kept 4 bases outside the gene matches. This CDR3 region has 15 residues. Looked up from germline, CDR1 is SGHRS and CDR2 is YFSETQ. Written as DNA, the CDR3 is TGCGCCAGCAGCTTCAGCGGGGGATCCACAGATACGCAGTATTTT. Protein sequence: CASSFSGGSTDTQYF. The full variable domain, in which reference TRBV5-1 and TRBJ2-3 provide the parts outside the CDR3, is KAGVTQTPRYLIKTRGQQVTLSCSPISGHRSVSWYQQTPGQGLQFLFEYFSETQRNKGNFPGRFSGRQFSNSRSEMNVSTLELGDSALYLCASSFSGGSTDTQYFGPGTRLTVL.

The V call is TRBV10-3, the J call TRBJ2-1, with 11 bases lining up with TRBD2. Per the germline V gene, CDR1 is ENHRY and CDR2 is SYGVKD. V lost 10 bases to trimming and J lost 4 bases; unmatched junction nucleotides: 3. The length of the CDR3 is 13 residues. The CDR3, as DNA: TGTGCCACCGGGACTAGCGGTTACAATGAGCAGTTCTTC. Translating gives CATGTSGYNEQFF.

In nucleotides, the CDR3 is TGTGCCAGCAGCTTCGCGGGGGACGGAAGCACAGATACGCAGTATTTT. It is translated as CASSFAGDGSTDTQYF. V and J are TRBV5-6 and TRBJ2-3; 7 nucleotides align to TRBD2. CDR3 size: 16 residues. From germline, CDR1 is SGHDT and CDR2 YYEEEE. Unmatched junction bases numbered 6, after V lost 2 bases and J lost 0 bases.